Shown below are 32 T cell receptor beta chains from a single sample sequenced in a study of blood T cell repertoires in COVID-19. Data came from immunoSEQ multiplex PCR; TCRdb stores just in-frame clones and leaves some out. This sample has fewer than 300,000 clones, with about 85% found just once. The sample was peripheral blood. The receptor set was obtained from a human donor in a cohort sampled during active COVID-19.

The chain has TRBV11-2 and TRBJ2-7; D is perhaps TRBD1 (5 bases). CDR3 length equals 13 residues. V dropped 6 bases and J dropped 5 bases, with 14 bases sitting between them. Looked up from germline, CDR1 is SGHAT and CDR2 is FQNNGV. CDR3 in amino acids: CASRRAGLHEQYF. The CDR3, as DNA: TGTGCCAGCAGAAGGGCAGGGCTCCACGAGCAGTACTTC.

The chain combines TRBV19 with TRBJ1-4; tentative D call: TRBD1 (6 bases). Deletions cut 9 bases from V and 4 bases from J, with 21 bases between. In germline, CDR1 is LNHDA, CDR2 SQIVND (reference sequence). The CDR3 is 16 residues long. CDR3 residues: CASDLQGWVSNEKLFF. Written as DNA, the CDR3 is TGTGCCAGCGACTTACAGGGTTGGGTAAGTAATGAAAAACTGTTTTTT.

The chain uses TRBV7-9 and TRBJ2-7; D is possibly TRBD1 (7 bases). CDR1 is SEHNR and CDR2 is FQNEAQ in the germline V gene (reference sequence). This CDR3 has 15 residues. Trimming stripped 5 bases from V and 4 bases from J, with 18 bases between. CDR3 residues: CASSSRGASVYEQYF. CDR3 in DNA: TGTGCCAGCAGCAGCAGGGGGGCGTCAGTATACGAGCAGTACTTC.

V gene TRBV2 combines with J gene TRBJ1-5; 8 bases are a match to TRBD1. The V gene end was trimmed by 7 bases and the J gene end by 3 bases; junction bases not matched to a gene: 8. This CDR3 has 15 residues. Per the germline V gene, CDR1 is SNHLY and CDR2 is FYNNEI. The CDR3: CASMARQGYNQPQHF. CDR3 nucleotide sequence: TGTGCCAGCATGGCTCGACAGGGGTACAATCAGCCCCAGCATTTT.

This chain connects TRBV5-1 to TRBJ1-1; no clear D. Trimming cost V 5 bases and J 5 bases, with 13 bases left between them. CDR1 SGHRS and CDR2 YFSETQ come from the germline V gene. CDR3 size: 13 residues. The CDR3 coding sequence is TGCGCCAGCAGGGAGGAGAGCTGGACTGAAGCTTTCTTT. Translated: CASREESWTEAFF.

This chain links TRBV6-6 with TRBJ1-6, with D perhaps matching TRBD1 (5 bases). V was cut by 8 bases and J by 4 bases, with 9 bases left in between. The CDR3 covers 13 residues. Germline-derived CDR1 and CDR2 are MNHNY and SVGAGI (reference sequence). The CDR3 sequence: CASRDRYNSPLHF. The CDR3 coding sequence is TGTGCCAGCCGAGACAGATATAATTCACCCCTCCACTTT.

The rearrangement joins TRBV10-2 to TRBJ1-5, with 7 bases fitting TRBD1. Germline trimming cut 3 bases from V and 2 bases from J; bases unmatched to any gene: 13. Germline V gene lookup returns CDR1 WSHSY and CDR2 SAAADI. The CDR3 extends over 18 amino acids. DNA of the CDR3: TGCGCCAGCAGTGAATTTACAGGGGTTGGAAGGGGCAATCAGCCCCAGCATTTT. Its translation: CASSEFTGVGRGNQPQHF.

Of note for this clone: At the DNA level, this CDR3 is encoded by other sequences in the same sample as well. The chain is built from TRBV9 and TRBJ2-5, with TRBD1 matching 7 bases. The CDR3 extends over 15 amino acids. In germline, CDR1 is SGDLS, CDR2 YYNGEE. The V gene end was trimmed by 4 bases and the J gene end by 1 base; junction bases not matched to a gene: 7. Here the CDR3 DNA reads TGTGCCAGCAGCCCAAGGGACAGAGGCCAAGAGACCCAGTACTTC. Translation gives CASSPRDRGQETQYF. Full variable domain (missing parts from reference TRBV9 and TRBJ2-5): DSGVTQTPKHLITATGQRVTLRCSPRSGDLSVYWYQQSLDQGLQFLIQYYNGEERAKGNILERFSAQQFPDLHSELNLSSLELGDSALYFCASSPRDRGQETQYFGPGTRLLVL.

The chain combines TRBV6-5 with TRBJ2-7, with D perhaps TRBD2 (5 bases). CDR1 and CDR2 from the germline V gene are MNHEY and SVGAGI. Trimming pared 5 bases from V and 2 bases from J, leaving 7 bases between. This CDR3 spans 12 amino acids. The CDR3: CASSSGPYEQYF. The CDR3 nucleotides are TGTGCCAGCAGTAGCGGACCCTACGAGCAGTACTTC.

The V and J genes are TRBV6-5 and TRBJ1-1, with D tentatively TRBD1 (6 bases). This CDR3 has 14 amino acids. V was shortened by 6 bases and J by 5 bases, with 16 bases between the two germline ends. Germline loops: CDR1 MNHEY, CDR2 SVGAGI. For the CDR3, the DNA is TGTGCCAGCAGCTTTGACCTTGACAGGACTGAAGCTTTCTTT. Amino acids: CASSFDLDRTEAFF.

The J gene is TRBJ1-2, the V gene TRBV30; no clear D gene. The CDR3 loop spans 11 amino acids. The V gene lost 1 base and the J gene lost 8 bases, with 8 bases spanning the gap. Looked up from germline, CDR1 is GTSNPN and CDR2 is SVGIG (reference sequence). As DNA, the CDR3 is TGTGCCTGGAGTGGGGCCGGCGGCTACACCTTC. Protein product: CAWSGAGGYTF.

The DNA of the CDR3 is TGCGCCAGCAGCTTTTACGCGGGAGGCCGCACAGATACGCAGTATTTT. This codes for CASSFYAGGRTDTQYF. This chain uses TRBV5-1 with TRBJ2-3; TRBD2 aligns across 8 bases. The length of the CDR3 is 16 residues. CDR1 and CDR2 from the germline V gene are SGHRS and YFSETQ. V gave up 2 bases and J gave up 1 base; unmatched junction bases: 6.

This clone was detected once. The CDR3: CASSGAGTGDYEQYF. The CDR3 coding sequence is TGTGCCAGCAGCGGAGCCGGGACAGGAGACTACGAGCAGTACTTC. V and J are TRBV7-2 and TRBJ2-7, with TRBD1 matching 8 bases. Germline V gives CDR1 SGHTA, CDR2 FQGNSA. The CDR3 loop spans 15 amino acids. Losses at the gene ends were 5 bases for V and 3 bases for J; bases not matched to a gene: 9.

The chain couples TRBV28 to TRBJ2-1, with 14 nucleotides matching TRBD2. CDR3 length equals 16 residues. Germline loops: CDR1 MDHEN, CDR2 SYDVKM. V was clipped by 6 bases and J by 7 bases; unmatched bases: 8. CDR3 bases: TGTGCCAGCAGACGACGACTAGCGGGAGGGCGAAATGAGCAGTTCTTC. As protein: CASRRRLAGGRNEQFF. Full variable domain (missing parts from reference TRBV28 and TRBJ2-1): DVKVTQSSRYLVKRTGEKVFLECVQDMDHENMFWYRQDPGLGLRLIYFSYDVKMKEKGDIPEGYSVSREKKERFSLILESASTNQTSMYLCASRRRLAGGRNEQFFGPGTRLTVL.

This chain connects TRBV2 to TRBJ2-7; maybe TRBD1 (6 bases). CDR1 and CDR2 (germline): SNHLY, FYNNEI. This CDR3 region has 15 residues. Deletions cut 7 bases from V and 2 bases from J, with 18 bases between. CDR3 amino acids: CASTKQGRSTYEQYF. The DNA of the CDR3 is TGTGCCAGCACTAAGCAGGGGCGATCCACCTACGAGCAGTACTTC. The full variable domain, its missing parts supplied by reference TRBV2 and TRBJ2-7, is EPEVTQTPSHQVTQMGQEVILRCVPISNHLYFYWYRQILGQKVEFLVSFYNNEISEKSEIFDDQFSVERPDGSNFTLKIRSTKLEDSAMYFCASTKQGRSTYEQYFGPGTRLTVT.

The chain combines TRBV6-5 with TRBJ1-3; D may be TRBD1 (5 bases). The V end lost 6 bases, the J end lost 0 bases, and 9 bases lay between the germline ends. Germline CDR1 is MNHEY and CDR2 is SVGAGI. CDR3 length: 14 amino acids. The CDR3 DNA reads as TGTGCCAGCAGCGTCGACAGCTCTGGAAACACCATATATTTT. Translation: CASSVDSSGNTIYF.

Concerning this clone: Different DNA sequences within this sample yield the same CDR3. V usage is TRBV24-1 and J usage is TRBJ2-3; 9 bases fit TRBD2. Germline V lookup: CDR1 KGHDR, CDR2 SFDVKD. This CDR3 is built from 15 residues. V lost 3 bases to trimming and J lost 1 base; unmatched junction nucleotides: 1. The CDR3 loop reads CATSDTSGRTDTQYF. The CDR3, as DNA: TGTGCCACCAGTGATACTAGCGGGCGCACAGATACGCAGTATTTT.

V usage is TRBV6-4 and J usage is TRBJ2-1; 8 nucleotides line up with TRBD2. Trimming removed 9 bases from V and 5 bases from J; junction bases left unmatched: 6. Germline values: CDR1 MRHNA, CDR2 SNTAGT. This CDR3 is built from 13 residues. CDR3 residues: CASTGTRDNEQFF. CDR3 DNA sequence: TGTGCCAGTACCGGGACTAGGGACAATGAGCAGTTCTTC.

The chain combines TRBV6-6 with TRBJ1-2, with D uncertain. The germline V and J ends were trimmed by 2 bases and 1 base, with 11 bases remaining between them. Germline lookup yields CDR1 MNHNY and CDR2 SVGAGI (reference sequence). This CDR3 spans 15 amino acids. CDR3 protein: CASSYVFDFNYGYTF. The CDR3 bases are TGTGCCAGCAGTTACGTATTTGACTTTAACTATGGCTACACCTTC.

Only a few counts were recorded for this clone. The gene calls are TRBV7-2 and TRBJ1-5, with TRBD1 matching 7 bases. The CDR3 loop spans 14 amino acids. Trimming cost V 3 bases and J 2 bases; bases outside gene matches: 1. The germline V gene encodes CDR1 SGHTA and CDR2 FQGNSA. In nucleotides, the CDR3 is TGTGCCAGCAGCTTCGGGACAGGCAATCAGCCCCAGCATTTT. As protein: CASSFGTGNQPQHF.

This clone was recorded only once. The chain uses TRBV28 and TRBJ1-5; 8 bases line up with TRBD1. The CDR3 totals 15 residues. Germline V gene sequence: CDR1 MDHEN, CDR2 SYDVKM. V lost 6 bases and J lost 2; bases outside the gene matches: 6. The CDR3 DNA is TGTGCCAGCAGCGGACAGGGAGAAGGCAATCAGCCCCAGCATTTT. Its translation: CASSGQGEGNQPQHF.

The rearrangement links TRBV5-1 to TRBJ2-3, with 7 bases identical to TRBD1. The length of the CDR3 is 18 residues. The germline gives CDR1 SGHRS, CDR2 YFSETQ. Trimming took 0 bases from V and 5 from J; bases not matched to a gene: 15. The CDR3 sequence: CASSLEKRQGLSRDTQYF. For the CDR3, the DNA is TGCGCCAGCAGCTTGGAAAAAAGACAGGGTCTTTCTAGAGATACGCAGTATTTT. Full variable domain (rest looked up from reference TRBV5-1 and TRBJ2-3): KAGVTQTPRYLIKTRGQQVTLSCSPISGHRSVSWYQQTPGQGLQFLFEYFSETQRNKGNFPGRFSGRQFSNSRSEMNVSTLELGDSALYLCASSLEKRQGLSRDTQYFGPGTRLTVL.

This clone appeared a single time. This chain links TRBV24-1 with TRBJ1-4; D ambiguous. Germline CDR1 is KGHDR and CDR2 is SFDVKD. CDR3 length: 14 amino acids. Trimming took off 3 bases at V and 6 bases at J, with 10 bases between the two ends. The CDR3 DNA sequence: TGTGCCACCAGTGATAAGGGTAGCGATGAAAAACTGTTTTTT. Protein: CATSDKGSDEKLFF.

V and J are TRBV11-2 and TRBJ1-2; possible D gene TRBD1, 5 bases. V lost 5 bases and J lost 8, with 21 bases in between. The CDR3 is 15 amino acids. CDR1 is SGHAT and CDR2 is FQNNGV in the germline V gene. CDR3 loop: CASSIPGLPRKGYTF. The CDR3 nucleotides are TGTGCCAGCAGCATCCCGGGACTTCCTAGGAAGGGCTACACCTTC.

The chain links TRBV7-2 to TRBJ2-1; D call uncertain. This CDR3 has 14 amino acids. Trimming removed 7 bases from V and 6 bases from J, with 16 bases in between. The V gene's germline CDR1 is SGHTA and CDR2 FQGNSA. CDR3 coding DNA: TGTGCCAGCATCATATCGGTAGCCCTCAATGAGCAGTTCTTC. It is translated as CASIISVALNEQFF.

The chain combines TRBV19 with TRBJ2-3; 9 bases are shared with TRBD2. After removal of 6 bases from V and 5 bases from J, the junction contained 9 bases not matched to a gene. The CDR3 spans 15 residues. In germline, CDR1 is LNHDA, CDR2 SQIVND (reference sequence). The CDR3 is CASRNSGSGKDTQYF. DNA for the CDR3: TGTGCCAGTAGGAATAGCGGGAGTGGGAAAGATACGCAGTATTTT.

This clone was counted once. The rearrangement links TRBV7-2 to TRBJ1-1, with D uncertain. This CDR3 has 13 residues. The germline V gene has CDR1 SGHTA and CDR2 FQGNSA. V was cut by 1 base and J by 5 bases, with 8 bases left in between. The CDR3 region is CASSLGEKTEAFF. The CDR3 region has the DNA TGTGCCAGCAGCTTAGGCGAGAAGACTGAAGCTTTCTTT.

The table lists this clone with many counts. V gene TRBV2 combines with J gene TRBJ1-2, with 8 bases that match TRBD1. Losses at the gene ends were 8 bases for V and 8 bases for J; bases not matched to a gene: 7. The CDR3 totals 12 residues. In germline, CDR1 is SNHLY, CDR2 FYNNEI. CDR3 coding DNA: TGTGCCAGCGCTACAGACAGGGGCGGCTACACCTTC. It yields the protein CASATDRGGYTF.

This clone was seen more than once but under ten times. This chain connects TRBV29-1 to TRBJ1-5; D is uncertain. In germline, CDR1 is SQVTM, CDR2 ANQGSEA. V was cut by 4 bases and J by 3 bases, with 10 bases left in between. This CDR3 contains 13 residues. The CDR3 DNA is TGCAGCGTTGCGGAGTCCCTCAATCAGCCCCAGCATTTT. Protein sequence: CSVAESLNQPQHF.

The CDR3 DNA reads TGTGCCAGCAGCCTGGGGGCCCTGGGGGGGAATGAAAAACTGTTTTTT. This sequence encodes CASSLGALGGNEKLFF. The rearrangement links TRBV11-2 to TRBJ1-4; D is perhaps TRBD1 (6 bases). Germline V gives CDR1 SGHAT, CDR2 FQNNGV. The CDR3 loop spans 16 amino acids. V lost 5 bases and J 5 bases, leaving 18 bases between the germline ends.

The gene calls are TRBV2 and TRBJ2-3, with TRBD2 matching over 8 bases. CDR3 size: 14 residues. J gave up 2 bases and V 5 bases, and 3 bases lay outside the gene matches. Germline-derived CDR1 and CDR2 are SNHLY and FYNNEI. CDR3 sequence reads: CASSRGLATDTQYF. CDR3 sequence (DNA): TGTGCCAGCAGTAGAGGACTAGCCACAGATACGCAGTATTTT.

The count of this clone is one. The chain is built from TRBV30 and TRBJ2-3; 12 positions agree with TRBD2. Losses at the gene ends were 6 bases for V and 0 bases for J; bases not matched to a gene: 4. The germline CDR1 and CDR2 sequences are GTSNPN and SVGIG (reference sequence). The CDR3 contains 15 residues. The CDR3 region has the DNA TGTGCCTGCCCTGGGACTAGCGGGAGCACAGATACGCAGTATTTT. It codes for CACPGTSGSTDTQYF.